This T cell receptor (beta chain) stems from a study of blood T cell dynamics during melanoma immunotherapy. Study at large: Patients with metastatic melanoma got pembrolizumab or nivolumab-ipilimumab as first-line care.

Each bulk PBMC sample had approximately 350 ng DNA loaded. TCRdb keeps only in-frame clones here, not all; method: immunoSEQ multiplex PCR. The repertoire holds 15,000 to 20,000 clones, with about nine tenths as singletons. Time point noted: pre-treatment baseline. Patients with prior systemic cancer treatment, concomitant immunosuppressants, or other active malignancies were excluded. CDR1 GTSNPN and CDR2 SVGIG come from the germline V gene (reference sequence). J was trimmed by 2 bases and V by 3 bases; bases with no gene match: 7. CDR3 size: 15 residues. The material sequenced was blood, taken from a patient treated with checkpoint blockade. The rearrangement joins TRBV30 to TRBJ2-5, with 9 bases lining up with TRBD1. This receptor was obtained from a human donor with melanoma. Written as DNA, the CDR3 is TGTGCCTGGAGCCTGGACAGGGGTCGGCAAGAGACCCAGTACTTC. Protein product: CAWSLDRGRQETQYF.